The 3 T cell receptor beta chains presented below share a single source sample, sequenced in a study of CXCR3-negative and CXCR3-positive naive CD8 T cells. Preparation of TRB cDNA libraries relied on 5' RACE carrying UMI labels. TCRdb reprocessed the 5' RACE reads and reports one entry per CDR3 protein, with no DNA. This listing includes around 57,000 distinct CDR3 sequences. Sequenced: memory CD8+ T cells from blood. These receptors all come from a human donor in good health. Some clones in this sample may be carry-over from other donors' samples.

V gene TRBV19 combines with J gene TRBJ2-1; TCRdb calls TRBD1, which cannot be checked without DNA. The length of the CDR3 is 17 residues. In germline, CDR1 is LNHDA, CDR2 SQIVND (reference sequence). CDR3 amino acids: CASSMSGFPSSYNEQFF.

This chain connects TRBV6-5 to TRBJ1-2; the D call of TRBD1 rests on TCRdb alone, since no DNA is present to check it. CDR1 is MNHEY, CDR2 SVGAGI, per germline. This CDR3 is built from 14 residues. This CDR3 is CASSPYQGNYGYTF.

This chain uses TRBV29-1 with TRBJ1-2; TCRdb designates TRBD1, a call that cannot be tested without DNA. CDR3 length equals 16 residues. Germline CDR1 SQVTM, CDR2 ANQGSEA. CDR3 amino acids: CSVEGMGPGDNYGYTF.